This T cell receptor (beta chain) originates from a study of blood T cells in healthy people across ages. In germline, CDR1 is LGHNA, CDR2 YSLEER. The CDR3 totals 14 residues. V lost 0 bases and J 5 bases, leaving 11 bases between the germline ends. As to this clonotype: What it recognizes is unknown.

A second roughly 6 to 11 cycle PCR used barcoded and J-beta primers. One entry per CDR3 protein, called by TCRdb with MiXCR from the 5' RACE reads. The data show 1.8 million or so distinct CDR3 sequences, about two fifths seen once. Study results and limitations: Underestimates were what the diversity estimates from one million T cells were considered to be. The unsorted PBMCs prevented any conclusive comparison of naive versus antigen-experienced cells.

V usage is TRBV4-3 and J usage is TRBJ2-7; D uncertain. Sequencing was performed on blood. This receptor was identified in a human donor in good health. CDR3 amino acids: CASSQDAVGDEQYF. CDR3 coding DNA: TGCGCCAGCAGCCAAGATGCCGTCGGCGACGAGCAGTACTTC.